The 13 T cell receptor beta chains below all came from one sample that was sequenced in a study of cytomegalovirus exposure and HLA in healthy donors. PCR primers comprised 60 Vbeta and 13 Jbeta primers. Method: immunoSEQ multiplex PCR; TCRdb's copy keeps in-frame clones and lacks some. This table has 75,000 to 100,000 clones, 60% to 80% appearing once. The specimen was PBMCs. The receptor set was obtained from a man aged 35 to 55 in good health and CMV-seronegative.

The V and J genes are TRBV5-1 and TRBJ1-2, with D tentatively TRBD1 (5 bases). Germline lookup yields CDR1 SGHRS and CDR2 YFSETQ. V lost 0 bases and J lost 1, with 16 bases in between. The CDR3 extends over 17 amino acids. Here the CDR3 reads CASSLVGLGEINYGYTF. DNA of the CDR3: TGCGCCAGCAGCTTGGTGGGCTTAGGGGAAATTAACTATGGCTACACCTTC. Using reference TRBV5-1 and TRBJ1-2 for the parts outside the CDR3, the full variable domain is KAGVTQTPRYLIKTRGQQVTLSCSPISGHRSVSWYQQTPGQGLQFLFEYFSETQRNKGNFPGRFSGRQFSNSRSEMNVSTLELGDSALYLCASSLVGLGEINYGYTFGSGTRLTVV.

This chain joins TRBV27 and TRBJ2-7, with 8 bases that match TRBD2. Trimming took 2 bases from V and 5 from J; bases not matched to a gene: 8. The CDR3 is made up of 15 amino acids. The V gene's germline CDR1 is MNHEY and CDR2 SMNVEV (reference sequence). As DNA, the CDR3 is TGTGCCAGCAGTTTAGGACTAGCTTTTTTCCACGAGCAGTACTTC. This sequence encodes CASSLGLAFFHEQYF.

Worth noting for this clone: Here the CDR3 omits its conserved ending phenylalanine or tryptophan, so a read error is the likely source. The chain carries TRBV5-6 and TRBJ1-1; weak D call: TRBD1 (5 bases). CDR1 is SGHDT and CDR2 is YYEEEE in the germline V gene. The CDR3 extends over 15 amino acids. With 0 bases removed from V and 4 bases from J, the gap between germline ends came to 13 bases. CDR3 region: CASSLGGSRGTEAFL. DNA for the CDR3: TGTGCCAGCAGCTTGGGGGGTAGTAGGGGCACTGAAGCTTTCCTT.

The chain employs TRBV2 and TRBJ2-5; 8 bases line up with TRBD2. The V gene's germline CDR1 is SNHLY and CDR2 FYNNEI. This CDR3 has 13 residues. Trimming cost V 8 bases and J 6 bases; bases outside gene matches: 8. CDR3 amino acids: CASGLAGLKTQYF. The CDR3 nucleotides read TGTGCCAGCGGCTTAGCGGGACTTAAGACCCAGTACTTC.

This chain joins TRBV25-1 and TRBJ1-5; 9 bases fit TRBD1. V was pared by 4 bases and J by 0 bases, with 10 bases of the junction left unmatched. The CDR3 extends over 18 amino acids. Per germline, CDR1 MGHDK and CDR2 SYGVNS. CDR3 nucleotides: TGTGCCAGCAGTGCACCAGGGACAGGGTATCGTAGCAATCAGCCCCAGCATTTT. This codes for CASSAPGTGYRSNQPQHF.

The chain joins TRBV11-2 to TRBJ2-3, with TRBD1 identical over 10 bases. V lost 5 bases and J lost 4; bases outside the gene matches: 6. The CDR3 runs to 15 residues. The germline gives CDR1 SGHAT, CDR2 FQNNGV. The CDR3 DNA is TGTGCCAGCAGCCTCGGGACAGGGGTCCCAGATACGCAGTATTTT. Translation gives CASSLGTGVPDTQYF.

The chain couples TRBV5-1 to TRBJ1-2; D unclear. Looked up from germline, CDR1 is SGHRS and CDR2 is YFSETQ. CDR3 length equals 14 residues. Trimming cost V 0 bases and J 2 bases, with 8 bases left between them. The CDR3 loop reads CASSLDDGNYGYTF. The CDR3 DNA sequence: TGCGCCAGCAGCTTGGATGACGGGAACTATGGCTACACCTTC.

The CDR3 loop is CASSLESPGLTEAFF. In DNA, the CDR3 is TGCGCCAGCAGCTTGGAGTCTCCGGGATTAACTGAAGCTTTCTTT. The chain combines TRBV5-1 with TRBJ1-1, with D hard to call. Germline CDR1 reads SGHRS; CDR2 reads YFSETQ. This CDR3 contains 15 residues. Trimming cost V 0 bases and J 5 bases, with 14 bases left between them.

The chain carries TRBV7-8 and TRBJ2-3; TRBD2 matches at 12 bases. The CDR3 length is 16 residues. Germline lookup yields CDR1 SGHVS and CDR2 FQNEAQ. With 5 bases clipped from V and 3 bases from J, the junction kept 6 bases outside the gene matches. The DNA of the CDR3 is TGTGCCAGCAGCCCCAGGACTAGCGGGGTAACAGATACGCAGTATTTT. Protein sequence: CASSPRTSGVTDTQYF.

This clone came up a few times. The V call is TRBV30, the J call TRBJ2-3; D perhaps matches TRBD2 (5 bases). V lost 4 bases to trimming and J lost 2 bases, with 7 bases between them. CDR3 length equals 12 residues. Germline V CDR1 and CDR2: GTSNPN, SVGIG (reference sequence). The DNA for the CDR3 is TGTGCCTGGAAGACTAACACAGATACGCAGTATTTT. Its protein is CAWKTNTDTQYF.

J is TRBJ1-2 and V is TRBV10-2; D unclear. CDR3 length equals 13 residues. Germline V CDR1 and CDR2: WSHSY, SAAADI. The ends were cut back, 7 bases at V and 5 bases at J, with 14 bases in the middle. In DNA form, the CDR3 reads TGCGCCAGCAATAAAACGCGAGGGTATGGCTACACCTTC. This gives the protein CASNKTRGYGYTF.

CDR3 amino acids: CASSQTEDSGAQYF. The CDR3 DNA reads TGTGCCAGCAGCCAAACCGAAGATAGCGGGGCGCAGTATTTT. The chain couples TRBV7-8 to TRBJ2-3; 8 bases fit TRBD2. The trim removed 5 bases at V and 10 bases at J, leaving 11 bases unmatched. The germline CDR1 and CDR2 sequences are SGHVS and FQNEAQ. The CDR3 consists of 14 residues.

In the case of this clone: At one end, the junction sequence differs from germline, possibly due to a read error. V and J are TRBV5-1 and TRBJ1-6; D not certain. Per the germline V gene, CDR1 is SGHRS and CDR2 is YFSETQ. This CDR3 is built from 14 residues. The CDR3 DNA reads TGCGCCAGCAGCTTGGACATATCAGGCTCACCCCCCCACTTT. This encodes CASSLDISGSPPHF. The variable domain in full, with the rest retrieved from reference TRBV5-1 and TRBJ1-6, is KAGVTQTPRYLIKTRGQQVTLSCSPISGHRSVSWYQQTPGQGLQFLFEYFSETQRNKGNFPGRFSGRQFSNSRSEMNVSTLELGDSALYLCASSLDISGSPPHFGNGTRLTVT.